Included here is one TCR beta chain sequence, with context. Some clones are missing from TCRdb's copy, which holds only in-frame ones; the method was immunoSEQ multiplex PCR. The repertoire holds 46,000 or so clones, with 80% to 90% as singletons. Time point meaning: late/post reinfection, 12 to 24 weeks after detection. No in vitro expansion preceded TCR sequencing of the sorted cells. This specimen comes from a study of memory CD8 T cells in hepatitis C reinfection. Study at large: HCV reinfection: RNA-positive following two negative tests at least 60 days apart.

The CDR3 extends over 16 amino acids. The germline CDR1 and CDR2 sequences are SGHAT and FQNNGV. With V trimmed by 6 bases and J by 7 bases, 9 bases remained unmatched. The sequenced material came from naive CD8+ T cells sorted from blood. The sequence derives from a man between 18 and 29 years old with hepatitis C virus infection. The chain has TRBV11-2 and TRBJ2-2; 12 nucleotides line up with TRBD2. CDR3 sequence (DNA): TGTGCCAGCAGATCCCTAGCGGGGGGGCTGAGCGGGGAGCTGTTTTTT. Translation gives CASRSLAGGLSGELFF.